What follows describes a single TCR beta chain. Data came from immunoSEQ multiplex PCR; TCRdb stores just in-frame clones and leaves some out. The sample shows 90,000 or so clones, about 83% of them seen only once. The sample belongs to a study of blood T cell repertoires in COVID-19. V was shortened by 0 bases and J by 4 bases, with 5 bases between the two germline ends. Germline loops: CDR1 LGHNT, CDR2 FRNRAP. CDR3 length: 13 residues. The receptor comes from a woman aged 55 to 70 with COVID-19, enrolled during active disease. The chain combines TRBV12-5 with TRBJ2-3; unclear D gene. The sample comprised peripheral blood. The CDR3 loop is CASGLVQSDTQYF. The CDR3 DNA follows: TGTGCTAGTGGTTTGGTCCAATCAGATACGCAGTATTTT.